This T cell receptor (beta chain) was obtained from a study of beta chain features in type 1 diabetes. Study overall: Sorted cells, some 110,000,000 in number, were examined across all samples. Study-wide points: Significant though moderate, a shortening of TCRB CDR3s appeared in all four CD4+ subsets of Type 1 diabetes patients. Because the template was cDNA, high-expressing cells might be over-represented. Amplification by PCR could prefer shorter templates, with the same effect in patients and controls.

There are a few counts of this clone. Its specificity is unknown. V was trimmed by 0 bases and J by 8 bases, leaving 13 bases between them. Germline lookup yields CDR1 MNHEY and CDR2 SVGAGI. This CDR3 has 14 amino acids. The whole isolated RNA underwent reverse transcription, so sequencing captured expressed TCRB transcripts. Libraries were prepared by immunoSEQ multiplex PCR; TCRdb keeps only in-frame clonotypes and omits some of them. The sample has 600,000 or so clones, around 12% seen once. The clonotype originates from a man aged 25 to 45 with type 1 diabetes. The chain couples TRBV6-5 to TRBJ1-2; D unresolved. Material: naive CD4+ T cells from blood. The CDR3 DNA reads TGTGCCAGCAGTTACTCGGATCGGCTTAAGGGCTACACCTTC. Its translation is CASSYSDRLKGYTF.